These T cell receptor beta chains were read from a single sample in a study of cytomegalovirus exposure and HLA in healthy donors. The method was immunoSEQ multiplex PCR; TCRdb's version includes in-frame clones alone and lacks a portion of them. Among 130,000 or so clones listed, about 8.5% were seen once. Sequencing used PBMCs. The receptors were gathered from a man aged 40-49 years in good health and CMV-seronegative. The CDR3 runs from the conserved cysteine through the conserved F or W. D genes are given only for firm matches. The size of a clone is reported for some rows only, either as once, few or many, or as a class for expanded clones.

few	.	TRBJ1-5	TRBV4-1	TGCGCCAGCAGCCAAGCGTTGGGTTTCGGGCAGCCCCAGCATTTT	CASSQALGFGQPQHF
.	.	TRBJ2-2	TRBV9	TGTGCCAGCAGCGTAGCCAGTAACACCGGGGAGCTGTTTTTT	CASSVASNTGELFF
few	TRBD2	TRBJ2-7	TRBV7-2	TGTGCCAGCAGCCTCAATAGCGGGGAGGGCTACGAGCAGTACTTC	CASSLNSGEGYEQYF
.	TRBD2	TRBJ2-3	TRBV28	TGTGCCAGCAGTAGCGGGGGAAGAGATACGCAGTATTTT	CASSSGGRDTQYF
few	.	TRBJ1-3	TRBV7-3	TGTGCCAGCAGCTTATCCAACTCTGGAAACACCATATATTTT	CASSLSNSGNTIYF
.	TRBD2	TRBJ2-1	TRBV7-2	TGTGCCAGCAGCTTAGTCAGGGCTTCGTTAGCGGGGGGAAGGGATGAGCAGTTCTTC	CASSLVRASLAGGRDEQFF
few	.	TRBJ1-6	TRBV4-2	TGTGCCAGCAGCCAAGATCAGCCAGGGGCAAATTCACCCCTCCACTTT	CASSQDQPGANSPLHF
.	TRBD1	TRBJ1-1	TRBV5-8	TGTGCCAGCAGCTTGGGCTTCAGGACAGGGGGCGACCGAACCACTGAAGCTTTCTTT	CASSLGFRTGGDRTTEAFF
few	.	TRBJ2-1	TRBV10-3	TGTGCCATCAGCCAAACAGACAGGCCGTACAATGAGCAGTTCTTC	CAISQTDRPYNEQFF
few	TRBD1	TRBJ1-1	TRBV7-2	TGTGCCAGCAGCTGGGGACAGGGCTATATGAACACTGAAGCTTTCTTT	CASSWGQGYMNTEAFF
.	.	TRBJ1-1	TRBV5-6	TGTGCCAGCAGCCGTACACCTAGCGGGAACACTGAAGCTTTCTTT	CASSRTPSGNTEAFF
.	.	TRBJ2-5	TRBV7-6	TGTGCCAGCAGCTTATCACCCCGAGGCGGGAACCCCCAAGAGACCCAGTACTTC	CASSLSPRGGNPQETQYF
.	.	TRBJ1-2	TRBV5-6	TGTGCCAGCAGCTTAACCAGGGCGGACTATGGCTACACCTTC	CASSLTRADYGYTF
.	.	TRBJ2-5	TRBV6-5	TGTGCCAGCAGCCCAGGGGTTCAAGGCTACGAGCACTACTTC	CASSPGVQGYEHYF